These 2 T cell receptor beta chains were all obtained from the same sample, sequenced in a study of T cell repertoires in cytomegalovirus infection. TCRdb recomputed calls from the reads with MiXCR, one row per CDR3 protein. This sample yields 250,000 to 300,000 distinct CDR3 sequences, of which approximately 9.1% are seen a single time; more than 13% belongs to the top ten. The material sequenced was PBMCs. These receptors came from a human donor in good health (CMV status not recorded). Some clones in this sample may be carry-over from other donors' samples.

This clonotype was seen only a few times. V usage is TRBV2 and J usage is TRBJ1-6; 9 nucleotides agree with TRBD1. Losses at the gene ends were 6 bases for V and 7 bases for J; bases not matched to a gene: 7. CDR3 size: 15 residues. Germline loops: CDR1 SNHLY, CDR2 FYNNEI. The CDR3, as DNA: TGTGCCAGCAGGAATACCGGGACAGGGAATTCACCCCTCCACTTT. Protein: CASRNTGTGNSPLHF.

This clonotype was observed at least ten times. CDR3: CASSEPGTGYGTEAFF. CDR3 DNA: TGTGCCAGCAGTGAACCCGGGACAGGGTATGGAACTGAAGCTTTCTTT. This chain links TRBV25-1 with TRBJ1-1; 9 nucleotides align to TRBD1. V lost 2 bases and J lost 5; bases outside the gene matches: 9. The CDR3 totals 16 residues. Germline CDR1 MGHDK, CDR2 SYGVNS.